Each of the 11 T cell receptor beta chains below was sequenced from the same sample in a study of PD-1 blockade in mismatch repair-deficient tumors. TCRdb's copy holds only in-frame clones and misses some; the assay was immunoSEQ multiplex PCR. The top ten clones hold roughly 8.1% of a sample with around 51,000 clones, about 84% of them seen once. The material was peripheral blood, obtained approximately 18 weeks after starting pembrolizumab. These receptors were obtained from an adult with mismatch repair-deficient cancer.

A few counts support this clone. The gene calls are TRBV5-1 and TRBJ2-1; perhaps TRBD1 as D (5 bases). From germline, CDR1 is SGHRS and CDR2 YFSETQ. The CDR3 runs 14 residues. The V and J ends lost 2 bases and 8 bases respectively, with 14 bases between them. The CDR3 DNA is TGCGCCAGCAGCTTAGAAGGGGAAAGCGATGAGCAGTTCTTC. Its translation: CASSLEGESDEQFF.

This clone was picked up a small number of times. The chain combines TRBV7-9 with TRBJ2-6; no firm D call. From germline, CDR1 is SEHNR and CDR2 FQNEAQ (reference sequence). The CDR3 sequence is 16 residues long. The V and J ends lost 5 bases and 0 bases respectively, with 11 bases between them. CDR3 DNA: TGTGCCAGCAGCCGTGACGGTTACTCTGGGGCCAACGTCCTGACTTTC. This translates into CASSRDGYSGANVLTF.

This chain connects TRBV7-9 to TRBJ1-1, with 7 positions matching TRBD1. The V segment lost 5 bases and the J segment 0 bases; nucleotides outside the gene matches: 6. Germline CDR1 is SEHNR and CDR2 is FQNEAQ (reference sequence). CDR3 length equals 15 residues. The CDR3 sequence: CASSGTVIMNTEAFF. CDR3 DNA: TGTGCCAGCAGCGGGACAGTTATCATGAACACTGAAGCTTTCTTT.

The chain employs TRBV5-1 and TRBJ2-1; TRBD2 is a possible D gene (5 bases). Germline V CDR1 and CDR2: SGHRS, YFSETQ. The CDR3 totals 12 residues. Trimming left V 3 bases short and J 12 bases short, with 13 bases between. CDR3 in amino acids: CASSSKEGWQFF. Written as DNA, the CDR3 is TGCGCCAGCAGCTCGAAAGAGGGTTGGCAGTTCTTC.

The gene calls are TRBV7-9 and TRBJ2-1; 11 nucleotides align to TRBD2. V lost 5 bases to trimming and J lost 1 base; unmatched junction nucleotides: 10. Germline assignment: CDR1 SEHNR and CDR2 FQNEAQ (reference sequence). CDR3 length: 18 amino acids. The CDR3 DNA sequence: TGTGCCAGCAGCGCCTTAACCGGGACTAGCGGATCCTACAATGAGCAGTTCTTC. This encodes CASSALTGTSGSYNEQFF.

This sequence joins TRBV19 and TRBJ1-2, with 8 positions matching TRBD1. Per the germline V gene, CDR1 is LNHDA and CDR2 is SQIVND (reference sequence). The CDR3 length is 15 residues. The ends lost 5 bases at V and 4 bases at J; junction bases unmatched: 9. In DNA, the CDR3 is TGTGCCAGTAGTGGCCCCTCAGGGGGCGGCTATGGCTACACCTTC. This sequence encodes CASSGPSGGGYGYTF.

This chain links TRBV11-3 with TRBJ2-7; 9 bases match TRBD2. Germline CDR1 is SGHNT and CDR2 is YENEEA. CDR3 length: 14 amino acids. V trimming: 1 base; J trimming: 4 bases; junction bases outside the gene matches: 2. CDR3: CASSLGLAAYEQYF. DNA for the CDR3: TGTGCCAGCAGCTTAGGACTAGCGGCATACGAGCAGTACTTC.

J is TRBJ1-2 and V is TRBV15; no clear D gene. The CDR3 has 13 residues. Germline values: CDR1 LNHNV, CDR2 YYDKDF (reference sequence). Trimming took off 3 bases at V and 0 bases at J, with 5 bases between the two ends. The CDR3 nucleotides read TGTGCCACCAGCAGTACAGCTAACTATGGCTACACCTTC. It codes for CATSSTANYGYTF.

Concerning this clone itself: One junction end disagrees with the germline gene, perhaps due to a read error. The chain links TRBV7-7 to TRBJ1-5; the D is unclear. Germline V lookup: CDR1 SSHAT, CDR2 FNYEAQ (reference sequence). The CDR3 extends over 13 amino acids. DNA of the CDR3: TGTGCTAGCAGCCCGGGCCCGGGCAAGCCCCAGCATTTT. It codes for CASSPGPGKPQHF.

The J gene is TRBJ2-7, the V gene TRBV11-3; 9 nucleotides agree with TRBD2. The CDR3 covers 16 residues. With 8 bases clipped from V and 4 bases from J, the junction kept 15 bases outside the gene matches. Per the germline V gene, CDR1 is SGHNT and CDR2 is YENEEA. Here the CDR3 reads CASSPNWREGRYEQYF. For the CDR3, the DNA is TGTGCCAGCTCCCCTAACTGGCGGGAGGGCCGATACGAGCAGTACTTC.

This chain links TRBV6-6 with TRBJ2-1, with TRBD2 identical over 13 bases. CDR1 and CDR2 (germline): MNHNY, SVGAGI (reference sequence). J gave up 11 bases and V 4 bases, and 2 bases lay outside the gene matches. The CDR3 extends over 13 amino acids. CDR3 loop: CASSSGLAGKQFF. As DNA, the CDR3 is TGTGCCAGCAGTTCGGGACTAGCGGGGAAGCAGTTCTTC.